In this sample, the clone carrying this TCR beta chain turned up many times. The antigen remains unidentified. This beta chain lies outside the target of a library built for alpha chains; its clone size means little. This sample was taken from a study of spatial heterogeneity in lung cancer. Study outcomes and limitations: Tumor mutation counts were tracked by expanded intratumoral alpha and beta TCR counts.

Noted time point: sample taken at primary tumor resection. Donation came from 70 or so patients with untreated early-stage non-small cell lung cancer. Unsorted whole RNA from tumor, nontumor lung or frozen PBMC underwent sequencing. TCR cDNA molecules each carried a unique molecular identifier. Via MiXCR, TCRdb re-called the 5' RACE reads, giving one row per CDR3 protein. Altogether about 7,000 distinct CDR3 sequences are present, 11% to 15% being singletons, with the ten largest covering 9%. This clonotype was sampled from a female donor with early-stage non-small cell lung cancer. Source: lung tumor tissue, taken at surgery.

The CDR3 DNA reads as TGCAGCGTTGGGGGGGGGTCCCCCAATGAGCAGTTCTTC. This gives the protein CSVGGGSPNEQFF. This chain joins TRBV29-1 and TRBJ2-1, with 7 bases matching TRBD2. This CDR3 comprises 13 residues. The V segment lost 4 bases and the J segment 6 bases; nucleotides outside the gene matches: 6. Germline V gene sequence: CDR1 SQVTM, CDR2 ANQGSEA.